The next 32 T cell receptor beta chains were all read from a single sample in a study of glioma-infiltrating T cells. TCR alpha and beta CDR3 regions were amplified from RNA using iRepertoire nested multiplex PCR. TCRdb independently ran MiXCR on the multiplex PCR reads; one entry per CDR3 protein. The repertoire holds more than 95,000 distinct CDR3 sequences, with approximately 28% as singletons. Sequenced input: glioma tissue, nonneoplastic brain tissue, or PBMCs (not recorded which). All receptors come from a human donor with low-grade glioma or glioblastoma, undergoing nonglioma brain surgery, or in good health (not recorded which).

In DNA, the CDR3 is TGTGCCAGCAGCTCGGGACCCAACACCATATATTTT. Protein sequence: CASSSGPNTIYF. This chain links TRBV11-3 with TRBJ1-3; tentatively, D is TRBD1 (5 bases). Trimming pared 4 bases from V and 7 bases from J, leaving 8 bases between. Germline V gene lookup returns CDR1 SGHNT and CDR2 YENEEA. This CDR3 is built from 12 residues.

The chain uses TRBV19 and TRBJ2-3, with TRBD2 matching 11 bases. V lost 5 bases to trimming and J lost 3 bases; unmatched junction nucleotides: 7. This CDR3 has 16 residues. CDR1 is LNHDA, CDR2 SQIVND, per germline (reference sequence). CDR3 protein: CASSRRTSGPTDTQYF. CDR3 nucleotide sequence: TGTGCCAGTAGTCGCAGGACTAGCGGGCCAACAGATACGCAGTATTTT.

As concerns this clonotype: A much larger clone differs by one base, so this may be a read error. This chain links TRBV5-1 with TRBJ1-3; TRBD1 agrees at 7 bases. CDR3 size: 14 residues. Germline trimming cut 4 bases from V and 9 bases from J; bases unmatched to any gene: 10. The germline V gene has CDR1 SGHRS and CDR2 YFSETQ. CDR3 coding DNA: TGCGCCAGCAGCACGTCCGGGACAGCAACCACCATATATTTT. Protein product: CASSTSGTATTIYF.

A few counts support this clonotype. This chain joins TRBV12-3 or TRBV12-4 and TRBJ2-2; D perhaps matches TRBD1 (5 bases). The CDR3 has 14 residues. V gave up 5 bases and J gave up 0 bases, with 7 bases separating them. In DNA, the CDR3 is TGTGCCAGCAGTCAGACAGCGAACACCGGGGAGCTGTTTTTT. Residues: CASSQTANTGELFF.

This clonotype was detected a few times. This CDR3 is CASSQELAGGEVNTQYF. In DNA, the CDR3 is TGTGCCAGCAGCCAAGAGCTAGCGGGGGGGGAAGTGAATACGCAGTATTTT. This rearrangement joins TRBV4-2 to TRBJ2-3, with 12 bases fitting TRBD2. Unmatched junction bases numbered 8, after V lost 0 bases and J lost 7 bases. CDR1 is LGHNA and CDR2 is YNFKEQ in the germline V gene. There are 17 residues in the CDR3.

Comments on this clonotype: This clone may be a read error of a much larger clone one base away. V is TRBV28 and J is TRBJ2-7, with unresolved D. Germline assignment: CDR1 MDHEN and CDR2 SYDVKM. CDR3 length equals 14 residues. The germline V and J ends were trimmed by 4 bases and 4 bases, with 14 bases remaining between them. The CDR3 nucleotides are TGTGCCAGCAGTTCCCCGAGCAGGTGGTACGAGCAGTACTTC. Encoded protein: CASSSPSRWYEQYF.

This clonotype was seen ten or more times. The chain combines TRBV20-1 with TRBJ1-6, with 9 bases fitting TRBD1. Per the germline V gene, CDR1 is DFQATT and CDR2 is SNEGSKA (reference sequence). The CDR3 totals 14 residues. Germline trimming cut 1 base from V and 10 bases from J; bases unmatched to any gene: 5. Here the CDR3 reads CSARAGQGGSPLHF. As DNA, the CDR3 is TGCAGTGCTAGAGCGGGACAGGGCGGCTCACCCCTCCACTTT.

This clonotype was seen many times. This chain's CDR3 is CSVPANTEAFF. For the CDR3, the DNA is TGCAGCGTCCCAGCGAACACTGAAGCTTTCTTT. The V call is TRBV29-1, the J call TRBJ1-1; D remains unclear. Trimming cost V 6 bases and J 1 base, with 6 bases left between them. The CDR3 runs to 11 residues. Looked up from germline, CDR1 is SQVTM and CDR2 is ANQGSEA.

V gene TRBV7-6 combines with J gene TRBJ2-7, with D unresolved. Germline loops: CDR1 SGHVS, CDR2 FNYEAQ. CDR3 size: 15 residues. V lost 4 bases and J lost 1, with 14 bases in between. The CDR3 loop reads CASSSGPGPSYEQYF. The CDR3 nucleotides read TGTGCCAGCAGCTCCGGCCCCGGGCCGTCCTACGAGCAGTACTTC.

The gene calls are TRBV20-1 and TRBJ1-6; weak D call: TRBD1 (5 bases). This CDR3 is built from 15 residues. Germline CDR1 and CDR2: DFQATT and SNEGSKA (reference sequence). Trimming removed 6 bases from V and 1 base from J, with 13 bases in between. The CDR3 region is CSATLGGSYNSPLHF. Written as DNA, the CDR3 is TGCAGTGCCACTCTGGGGGGGTCCTATAATTCACCCCTCCACTTT.

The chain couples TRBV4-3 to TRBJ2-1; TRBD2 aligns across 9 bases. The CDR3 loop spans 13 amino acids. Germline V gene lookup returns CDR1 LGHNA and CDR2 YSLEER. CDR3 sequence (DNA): TGCGGCAAAAATAGCGGGGGTTGCAATGAGCAGTTCTTC. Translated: CGKNSGGCNEQFF.

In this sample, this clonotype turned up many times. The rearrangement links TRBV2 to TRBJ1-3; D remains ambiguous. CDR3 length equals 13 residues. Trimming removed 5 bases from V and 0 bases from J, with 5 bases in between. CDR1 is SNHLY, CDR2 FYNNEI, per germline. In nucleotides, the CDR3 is TGTGCCAGCAGTCGGGACTCTGGAAACACCATATATTTT. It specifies CASSRDSGNTIYF. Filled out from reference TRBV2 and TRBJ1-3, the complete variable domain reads EPEVTQTPSHQVTQMGQEVILRCVPISNHLYFYWYRQILGQKVEFLVSFYNNEISEKSEIFDDQFSVERPDGSNFTLKIRSTKLEDSAMYFCASSRDSGNTIYFGEGSWLTVV.

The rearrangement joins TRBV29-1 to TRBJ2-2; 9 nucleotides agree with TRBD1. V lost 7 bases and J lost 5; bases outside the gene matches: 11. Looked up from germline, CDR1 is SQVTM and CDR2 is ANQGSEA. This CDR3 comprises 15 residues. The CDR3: CSGKQGAGGTGELFF. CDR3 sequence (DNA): TGCAGCGGGAAACAGGGGGCTGGGGGTACCGGGGAGCTGTTTTTT.

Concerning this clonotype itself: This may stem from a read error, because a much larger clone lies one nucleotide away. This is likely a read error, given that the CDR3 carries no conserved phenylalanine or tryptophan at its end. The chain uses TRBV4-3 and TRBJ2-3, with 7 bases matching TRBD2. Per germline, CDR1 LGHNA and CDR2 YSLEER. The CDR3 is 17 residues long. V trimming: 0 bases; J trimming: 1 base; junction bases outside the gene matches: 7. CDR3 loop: CASSQDLTAGGTDTQYL. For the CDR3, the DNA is TGCGCCAGCAGCCAAGATCTAACCGCGGGGGGCACAGATACGCAGTATCTT.

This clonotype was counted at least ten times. CDR3: CASSFRGTNPQKLFF. CDR3 in DNA: TGTGCCAGCAGTTTTCGGGGGACCAACCCCCAAAAACTGTTTTTT. The chain links TRBV27 to TRBJ1-4; a weak D match, TRBD1 (5 bases). Germline V gene sequence: CDR1 MNHEY, CDR2 SMNVEV (reference sequence). V lost 3 bases and J lost 9, with 17 bases in between. The CDR3 is made up of 15 amino acids. The full variable domain, rest sourced from reference TRBV27 and TRBJ1-4, is EAQVTQNPRYLITVTGKKLTVTCSQNMNHEYMSWYRQDPGLGLRQIYYSMNVEVTDKGDVPEGYKVSRKEKRNFPLILESPSPNQTSLYFCASSFRGTNPQKLFFGSGTQLSVL.

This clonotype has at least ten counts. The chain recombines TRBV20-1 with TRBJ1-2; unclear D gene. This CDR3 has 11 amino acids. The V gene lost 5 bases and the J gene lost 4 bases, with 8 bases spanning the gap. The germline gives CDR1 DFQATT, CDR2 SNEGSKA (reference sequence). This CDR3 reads CSARTTYGYTF. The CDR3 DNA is TGCAGTGCTCGGACGACCTATGGCTACACCTTC.

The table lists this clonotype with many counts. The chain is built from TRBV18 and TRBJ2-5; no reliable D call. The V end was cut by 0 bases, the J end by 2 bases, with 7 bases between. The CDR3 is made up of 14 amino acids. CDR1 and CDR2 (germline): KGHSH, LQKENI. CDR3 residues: CASSPPNGQETQYF. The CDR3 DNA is TGTGCCAGCTCACCACCGAACGGACAAGAGACCCAGTACTTC.

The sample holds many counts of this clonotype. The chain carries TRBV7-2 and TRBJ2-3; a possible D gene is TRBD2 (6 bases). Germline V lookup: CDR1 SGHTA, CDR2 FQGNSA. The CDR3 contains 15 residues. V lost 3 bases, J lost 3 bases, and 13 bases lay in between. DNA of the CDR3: TGTGCCAGCAGCTTGGACTACTCGTCGACAGATACGCAGTATTTT. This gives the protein CASSLDYSSTDTQYF.

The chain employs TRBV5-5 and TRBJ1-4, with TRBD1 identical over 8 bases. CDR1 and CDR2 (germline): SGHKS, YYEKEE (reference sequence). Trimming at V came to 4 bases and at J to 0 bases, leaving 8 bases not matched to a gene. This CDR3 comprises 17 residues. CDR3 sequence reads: CASSVWDRLATNEKLFF. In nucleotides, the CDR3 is TGTGCCAGCAGCGTCTGGGACAGGCTTGCAACTAATGAAAAACTGTTTTTT.

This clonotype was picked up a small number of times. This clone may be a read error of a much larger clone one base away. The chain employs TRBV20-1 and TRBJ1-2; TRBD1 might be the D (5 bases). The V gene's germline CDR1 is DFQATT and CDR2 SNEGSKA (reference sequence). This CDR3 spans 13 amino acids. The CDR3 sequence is CSARELGTYDYTF. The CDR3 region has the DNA TGCAGTGCTAGAGAACTCGGGACTTATGACTACACCTTC.

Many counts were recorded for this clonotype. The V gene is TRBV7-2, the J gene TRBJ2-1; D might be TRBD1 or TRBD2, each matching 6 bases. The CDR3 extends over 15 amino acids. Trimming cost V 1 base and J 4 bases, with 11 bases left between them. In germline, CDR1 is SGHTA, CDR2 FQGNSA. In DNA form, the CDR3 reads TGTGCCAGCAGCTTAGGTCGGGGGCTTTACAATGAGCAGTTCTTC. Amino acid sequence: CASSLGRGLYNEQFF. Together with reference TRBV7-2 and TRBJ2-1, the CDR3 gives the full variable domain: GAGVSQSPSNKVTEKGKDVELRCDPISGHTALYWYRQSLGQGLEFLIYFQGNSAPDKSGLPSDRFSAERTGGSVSTLTIQRTQQEDSAVYLCASSLGRGLYNEQFFGPGTRLTVL.

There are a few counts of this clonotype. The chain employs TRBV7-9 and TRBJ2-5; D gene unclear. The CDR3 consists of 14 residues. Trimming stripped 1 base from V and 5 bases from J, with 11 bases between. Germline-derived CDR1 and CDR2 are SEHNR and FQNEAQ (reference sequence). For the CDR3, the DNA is TGTGCCAGCAGCTTAGGCGACGGTCGGGAGACCCAGTACTTC. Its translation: CASSLGDGRETQYF.

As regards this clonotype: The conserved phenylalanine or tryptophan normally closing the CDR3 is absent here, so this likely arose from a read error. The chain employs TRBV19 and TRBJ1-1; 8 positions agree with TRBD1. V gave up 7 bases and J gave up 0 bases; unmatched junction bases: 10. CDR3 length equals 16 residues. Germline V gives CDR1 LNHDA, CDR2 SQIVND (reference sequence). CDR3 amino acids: CASTSGQGRMNTEAFY. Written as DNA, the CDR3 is TGTGCCAGTACCTCAGGACAGGGAAGAATGAACACTGAAGCTTTCTAT.

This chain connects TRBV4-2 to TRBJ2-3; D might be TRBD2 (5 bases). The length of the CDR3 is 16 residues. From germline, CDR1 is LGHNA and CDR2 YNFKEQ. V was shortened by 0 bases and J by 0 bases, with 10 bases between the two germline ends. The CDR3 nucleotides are TGTGCCAGCAGCCAAGATCGGGCGGGCAGCACAGATACGCAGTATTTT. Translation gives CASSQDRAGSTDTQYF.

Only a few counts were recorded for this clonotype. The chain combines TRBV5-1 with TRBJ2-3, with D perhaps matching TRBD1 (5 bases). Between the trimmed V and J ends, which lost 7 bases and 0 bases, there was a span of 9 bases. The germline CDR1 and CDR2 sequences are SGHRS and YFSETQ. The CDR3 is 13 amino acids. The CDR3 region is CASATASTDTQYF. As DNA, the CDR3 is TGCGCCAGCGCGACAGCTAGCACAGATACGCAGTATTTT.

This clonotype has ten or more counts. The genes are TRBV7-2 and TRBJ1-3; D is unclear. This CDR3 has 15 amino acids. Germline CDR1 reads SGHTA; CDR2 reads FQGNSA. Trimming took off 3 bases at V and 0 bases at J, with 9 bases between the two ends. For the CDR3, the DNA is TGTGCCAGCAGCTTGGGTATAAACTCTGGAAACACCATATATTTT. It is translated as CASSLGINSGNTIYF.

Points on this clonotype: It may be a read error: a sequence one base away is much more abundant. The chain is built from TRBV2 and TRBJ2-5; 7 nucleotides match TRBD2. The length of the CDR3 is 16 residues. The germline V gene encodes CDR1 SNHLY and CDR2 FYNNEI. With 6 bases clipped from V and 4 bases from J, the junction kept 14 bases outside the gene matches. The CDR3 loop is CASSRLAALGGETQYF. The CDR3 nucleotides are TGTGCCAGCAGCCGACTAGCAGCCCTGGGGGGAGAGACCCAGTACTTC.

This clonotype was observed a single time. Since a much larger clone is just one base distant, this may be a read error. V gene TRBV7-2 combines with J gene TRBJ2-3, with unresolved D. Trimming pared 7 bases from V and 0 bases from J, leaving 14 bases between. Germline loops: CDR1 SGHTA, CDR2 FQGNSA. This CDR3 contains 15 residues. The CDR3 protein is CASTSRTPSTDTQYF. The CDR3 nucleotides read TGTGCCAGCACCTCTCGTACACCCAGCACAGATACGCAGTATTTT.

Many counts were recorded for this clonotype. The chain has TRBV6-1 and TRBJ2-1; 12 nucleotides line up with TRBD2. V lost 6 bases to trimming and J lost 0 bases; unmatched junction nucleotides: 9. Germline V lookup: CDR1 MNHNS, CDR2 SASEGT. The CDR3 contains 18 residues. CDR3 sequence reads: CASSLTSGGPSSYNEQFF. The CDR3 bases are TGTGCCAGCAGCCTTACTAGCGGGGGGCCTAGCTCCTACAATGAGCAGTTCTTC.

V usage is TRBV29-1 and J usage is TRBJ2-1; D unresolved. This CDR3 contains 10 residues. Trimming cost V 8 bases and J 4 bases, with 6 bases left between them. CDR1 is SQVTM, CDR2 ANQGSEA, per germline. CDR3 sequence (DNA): TGCAGCACCTCGTACAATGAGCAGTTCTTC. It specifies CSTSYNEQFF.

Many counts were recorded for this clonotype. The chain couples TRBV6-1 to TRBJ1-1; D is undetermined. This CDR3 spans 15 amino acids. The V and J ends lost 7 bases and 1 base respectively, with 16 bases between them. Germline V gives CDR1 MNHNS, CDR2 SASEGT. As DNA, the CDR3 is TGTGCCAGCATCAAACTGGGGTCTGGGAACACTGAAGCTTTCTTT. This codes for CASIKLGSGNTEAFF.

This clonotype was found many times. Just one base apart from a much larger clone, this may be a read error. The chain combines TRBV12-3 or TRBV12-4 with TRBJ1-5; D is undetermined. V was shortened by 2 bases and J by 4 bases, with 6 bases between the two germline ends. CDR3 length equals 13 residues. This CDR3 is CASSLTANQPQHF. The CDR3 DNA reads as TGTGCCAGCAGTTTAACAGCAAATCAGCCCCAGCATTTT.